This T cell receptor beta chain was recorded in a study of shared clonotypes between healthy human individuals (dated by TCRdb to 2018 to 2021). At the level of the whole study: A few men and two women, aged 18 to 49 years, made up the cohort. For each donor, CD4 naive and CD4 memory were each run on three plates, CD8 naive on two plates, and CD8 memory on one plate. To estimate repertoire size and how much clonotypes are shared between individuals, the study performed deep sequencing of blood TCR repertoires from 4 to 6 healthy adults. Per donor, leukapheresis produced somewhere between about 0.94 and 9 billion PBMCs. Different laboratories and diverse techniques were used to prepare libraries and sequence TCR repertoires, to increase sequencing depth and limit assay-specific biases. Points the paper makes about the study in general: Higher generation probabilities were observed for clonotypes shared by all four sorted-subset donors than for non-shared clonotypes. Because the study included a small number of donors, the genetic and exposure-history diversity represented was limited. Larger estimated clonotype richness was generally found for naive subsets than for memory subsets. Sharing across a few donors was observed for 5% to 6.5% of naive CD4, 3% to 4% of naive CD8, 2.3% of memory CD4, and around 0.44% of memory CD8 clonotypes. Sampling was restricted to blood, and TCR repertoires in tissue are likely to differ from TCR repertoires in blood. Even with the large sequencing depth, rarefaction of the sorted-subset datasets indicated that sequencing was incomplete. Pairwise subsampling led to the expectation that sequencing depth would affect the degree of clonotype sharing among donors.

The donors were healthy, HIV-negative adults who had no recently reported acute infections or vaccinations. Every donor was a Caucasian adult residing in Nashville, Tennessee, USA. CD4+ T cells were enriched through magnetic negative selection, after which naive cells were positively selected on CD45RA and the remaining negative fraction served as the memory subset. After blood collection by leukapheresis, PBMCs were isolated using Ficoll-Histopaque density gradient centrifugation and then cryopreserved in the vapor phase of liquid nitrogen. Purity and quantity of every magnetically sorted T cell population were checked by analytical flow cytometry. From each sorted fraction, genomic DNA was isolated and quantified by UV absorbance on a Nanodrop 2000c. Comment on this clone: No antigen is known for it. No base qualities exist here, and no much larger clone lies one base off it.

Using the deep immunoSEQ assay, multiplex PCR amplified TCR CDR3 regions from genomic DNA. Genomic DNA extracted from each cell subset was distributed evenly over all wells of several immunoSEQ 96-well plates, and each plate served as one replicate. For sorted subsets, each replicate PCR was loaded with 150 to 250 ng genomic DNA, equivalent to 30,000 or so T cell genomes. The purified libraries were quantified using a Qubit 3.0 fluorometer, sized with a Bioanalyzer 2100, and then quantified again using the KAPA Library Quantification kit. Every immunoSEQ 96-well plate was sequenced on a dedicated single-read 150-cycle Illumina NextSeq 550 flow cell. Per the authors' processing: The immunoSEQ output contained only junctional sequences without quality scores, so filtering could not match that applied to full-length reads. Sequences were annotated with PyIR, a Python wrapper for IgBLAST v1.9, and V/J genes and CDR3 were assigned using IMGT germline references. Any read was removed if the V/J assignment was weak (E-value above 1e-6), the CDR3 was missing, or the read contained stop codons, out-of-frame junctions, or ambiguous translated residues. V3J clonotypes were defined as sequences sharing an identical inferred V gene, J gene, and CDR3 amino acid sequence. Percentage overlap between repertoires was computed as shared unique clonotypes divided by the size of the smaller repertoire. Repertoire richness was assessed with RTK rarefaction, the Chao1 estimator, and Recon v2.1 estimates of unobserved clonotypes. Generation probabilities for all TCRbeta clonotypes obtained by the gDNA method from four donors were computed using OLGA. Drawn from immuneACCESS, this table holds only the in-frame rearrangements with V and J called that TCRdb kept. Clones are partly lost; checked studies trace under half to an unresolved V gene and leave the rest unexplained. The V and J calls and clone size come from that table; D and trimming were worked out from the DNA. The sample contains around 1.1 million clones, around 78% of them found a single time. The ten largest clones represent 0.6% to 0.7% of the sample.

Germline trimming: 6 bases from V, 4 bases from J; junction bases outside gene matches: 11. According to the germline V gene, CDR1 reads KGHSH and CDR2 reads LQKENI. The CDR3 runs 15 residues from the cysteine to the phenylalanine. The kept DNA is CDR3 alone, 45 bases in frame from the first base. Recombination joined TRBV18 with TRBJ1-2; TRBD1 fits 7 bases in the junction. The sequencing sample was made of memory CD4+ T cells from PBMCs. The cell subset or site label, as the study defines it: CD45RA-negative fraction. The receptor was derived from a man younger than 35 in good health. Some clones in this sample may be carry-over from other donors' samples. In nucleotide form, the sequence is TGTGCCAGCTCCCAATATACAGGGGAGGGCTATGGCTACACCTTC. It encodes CASSQYTGEGYGYTF.